One sample yielded the 8 T cell receptor beta chains listed below, sequenced in a study of cytomegalovirus exposure and HLA in healthy donors. 13 Jbeta primers and 60 Vbeta primers were used for the PCR. This table comes from immunoSEQ multiplex PCR, and its TCRdb copy is limited to in-frame clones, with some not included. The data show roughly 140,000 clones, 55% to 70% seen once. Sequenced: PBMCs. All receptors derive from a woman in her sixties in good health and CMV-seropositive.

This clone showed up just a few times. The V and J genes are TRBV28 and TRBJ1-5; D gene uncertain. The germline CDR1 and CDR2 sequences are MDHEN and SYDVKM. V was cut by 6 bases and J by 6 bases, with 18 bases left in between. The CDR3 length is 15 residues. The CDR3 bases are TGTGCCAGCAGGCAATACCCTTCGGAGGGTCAGCCCCAGCATTTT. Its protein is CASRQYPSEGQPQHF.

On this clone itself: A junction boundary mismatches the germline segment, possibly from a read error. This rearrangement joins TRBV4-1 to TRBJ2-7; TRBD1 agrees at 8 bases. The germline V gene has CDR1 MGHRA and CDR2 YSYEKL. The CDR3 has 12 residues. The CDR3 loop reads CASSQEEDRVLF. CDR3 nucleotide sequence: TGCGCCAGCAGCCAAGAAGAGGACAGGGTATTATTC.

The chain links TRBV6-5 to TRBJ1-2; no clear D gene. V lost 4 bases to trimming and J lost 3 bases, with 9 bases between them. This CDR3 spans 13 amino acids. Germline V gene lookup returns CDR1 MNHEY and CDR2 SVGAGI. DNA for the CDR3: TGTGCCAGCAGTTTCACAGAGTACTATGGCTACACCTTC. Its translation: CASSFTEYYGYTF.

This clone was seen a few times. V usage is TRBV10-3 and J usage is TRBJ1-5; D remains ambiguous. Germline CDR1 and CDR2: ENHRY and SYGVKD. The CDR3 totals 14 residues. The V end lost 3 bases, the J end lost 4 bases, and 10 bases lay between the germline ends. CDR3 sequence: CAISDMAENQPQHF. Written as DNA, the CDR3 is TGTGCCATCAGTGACATGGCGGAAAATCAGCCCCAGCATTTT.

The CDR3 nucleotides are TGTGCCAGCAGCCGTAGCGGGAGCACAGATACGCAGTATTTT. It translates to CASSRSGSTDTQYF. The genes are TRBV7-2 and TRBJ2-3; 7 positions agree with TRBD2. V shed 5 bases and J 0 bases; nucleotides not matched to a gene: 2. The CDR3 consists of 14 residues. From germline, CDR1 is SGHTA and CDR2 FQGNSA. Supplemented by reference TRBV7-2 and TRBJ2-3, the full variable domain reads GAGVSQSPSNKVTEKGKDVELRCDPISGHTALYWYRQSLGQGLEFLIYFQGNSAPDKSGLPSDRFSAERTGGSVSTLTIQRTQQEDSAVYLCASSRSGSTDTQYFGPGTRLTVL.

The rearrangement links TRBV5-6 to TRBJ1-1; D uncertain. Germline V gene sequence: CDR1 SGHDT, CDR2 YYEEEE. The CDR3 has 12 amino acids. V was clipped by 4 bases and J by 0 bases, with 4 bases between them. The chain's CDR3 is CASSQMNTEAFF. Here the CDR3 DNA reads TGTGCCAGCAGCCAAATGAACACTGAAGCTTTCTTT. The full variable domain, completed using reference TRBV5-6 and TRBJ1-1, is DAGVTQSPTHLIKTRGQQVTLRCSPKSGHDTVSWYQQALGQGPQFIFQYYEEEERQRGNFPDRFSGHQFPNYSSELNVNALLLGDSALYLCASSQMNTEAFFGQGTRLTVV.

The chain recombines TRBV7-2 with TRBJ2-1; 8 positions agree with TRBD2. CDR1 and CDR2 from the germline V gene are SGHTA and FQGNSA. The CDR3 totals 13 residues. The ends lost 3 bases at V and 5 bases at J; junction bases unmatched: 0. CDR3 sequence: CASSLGLDNEQFF. CDR3 nucleotide sequence: TGTGCCAGCAGCTTGGGACTAGACAATGAGCAGTTCTTC.

The rearrangement links TRBV28 to TRBJ2-3; 11 nucleotides align to TRBD2. Unmatched junction bases numbered 5, after V lost 1 base and J lost 5 bases. The length of the CDR3 is 16 residues. Germline values: CDR1 MDHEN, CDR2 SYDVKM. The CDR3 DNA sequence: TGTGCCAGCAGTTTATCTTTAGCGGGAGGGCAAGATACGCAGTATTTT. Encoded protein: CASSLSLAGGQDTQYF. The variable domain in full, with the rest retrieved from reference TRBV28 and TRBJ2-3, is DVKVTQSSRYLVKRTGEKVFLECVQDMDHENMFWYRQDPGLGLRLIYFSYDVKMKEKGDIPEGYSVSREKKERFSLILESASTNQTSMYLCASSLSLAGGQDTQYFGPGTRLTVL.